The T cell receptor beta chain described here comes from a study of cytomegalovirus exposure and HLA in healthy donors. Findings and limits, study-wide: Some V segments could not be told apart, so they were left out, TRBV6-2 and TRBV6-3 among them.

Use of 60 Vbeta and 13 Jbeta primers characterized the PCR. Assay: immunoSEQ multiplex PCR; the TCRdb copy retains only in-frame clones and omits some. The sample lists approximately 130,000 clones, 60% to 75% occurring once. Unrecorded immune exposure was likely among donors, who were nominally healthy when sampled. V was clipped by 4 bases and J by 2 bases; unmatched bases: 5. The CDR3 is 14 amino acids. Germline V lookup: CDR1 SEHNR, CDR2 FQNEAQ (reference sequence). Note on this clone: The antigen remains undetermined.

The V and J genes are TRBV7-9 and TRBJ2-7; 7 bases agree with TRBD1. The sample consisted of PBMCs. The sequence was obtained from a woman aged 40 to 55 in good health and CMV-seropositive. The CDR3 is CASSSGDRPYEQYF. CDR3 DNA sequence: TGTGCCAGCAGCTCCGGGGACAGACCCTACGAGCAGTACTTC.